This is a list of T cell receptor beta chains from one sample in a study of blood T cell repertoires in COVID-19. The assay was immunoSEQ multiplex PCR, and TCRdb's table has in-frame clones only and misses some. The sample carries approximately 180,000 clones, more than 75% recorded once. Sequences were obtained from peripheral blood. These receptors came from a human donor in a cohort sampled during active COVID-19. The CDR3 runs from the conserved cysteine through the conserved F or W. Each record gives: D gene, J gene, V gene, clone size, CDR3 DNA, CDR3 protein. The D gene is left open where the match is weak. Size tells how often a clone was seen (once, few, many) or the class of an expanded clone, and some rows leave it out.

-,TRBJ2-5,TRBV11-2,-,TGTGCCAGCAGCTTAAGTTCGACTAGTTCGACCCAAGAGACCCAGTACTTC,CASSLSSTSSTQETQYF
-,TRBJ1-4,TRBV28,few,TGTGCCAGCAGTTTAGACCAAGGTTTTCGGGGTGAAAAACTGTTTTTT,CASSLDQGFRGEKLFF
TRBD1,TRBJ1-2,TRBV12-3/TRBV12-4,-,TGTGCCAGCAGTCTCGACAGGGTAGGGGGCTACACCTTC,CASSLDRVGGYTF
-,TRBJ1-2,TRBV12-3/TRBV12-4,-,TGTGCCAGCAGGACACAGGGCAACTATGGCTACACCTTC,CASRTQGNYGYTF
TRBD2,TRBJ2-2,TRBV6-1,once,TGTGCCAGCAGTGGCCCCGTCGGGACTAGCGGAGGCGAGGCCGGGGAGCTGTTTTTT,CASSGPVGTSGGEAGELFF
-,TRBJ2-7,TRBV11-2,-,TGTGCCAGCAGCTCCGGGACAAAGCCCTACGAGCAGTACTTC,CASSSGTKPYEQYF
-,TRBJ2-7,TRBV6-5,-,TGTGCCAGCACCAGACTGGGCGAGCAGTACTTC,CASTRLGEQYF
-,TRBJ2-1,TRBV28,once,TGTGCCAGCAGCCTAAACAGGGTATTACAAGACAATGAGCAGTTCTTC,CASSLNRVLQDNEQFF
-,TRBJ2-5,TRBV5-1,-,TGCGCCAGCATCCCCGGACGGGGAGTCGGCGAGACCCAGTACTTC,CASIPGRGVGETQYF
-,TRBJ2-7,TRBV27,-,TGTGCCAGCAGTCCCAGGGCAGGGCCCTACGAGCAGTACTTC,CASSPRAGPYEQYF
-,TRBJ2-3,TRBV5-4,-,TGTGCCAGCAGCATAGGGGGCACAGATACGCAGTATTTT,CASSIGGTDTQYF
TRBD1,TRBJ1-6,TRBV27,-,TGTGCCAGCACCCAAAACAGGGGGCAACCCCTCCACTTT,CASTQNRGQPLHF
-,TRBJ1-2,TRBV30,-,TGTGCCTGTTCCGAGGGCAGGTTTGGTGGCTACACCTTC,CACSEGRFGGYTF
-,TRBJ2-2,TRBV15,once,TGTGCCACCAGCTGGGGGCATAACACCGGGGAGCTGTTTTTT,CATSWGHNTGELFF
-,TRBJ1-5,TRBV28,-,TGTGCCAGCAGGGCGGGGAATCAGCCCCAGCATTTT,CASRAGNQPQHF
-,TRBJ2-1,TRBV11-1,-,TGTGCCAGCAGCCAATTATTGGGGCCCAGTTCAAATGAGCAGTTCTTC,CASSQLLGPSSNEQFF
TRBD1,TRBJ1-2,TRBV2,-,TGTGCCAGCAGTGATAGAACAGGGGGCCAAGGCTACACCTTC,CASSDRTGGQGYTF
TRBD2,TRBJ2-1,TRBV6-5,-,TGTGCCAGCAGTTATATGAGACTAGCGGGTAGTGAGCAGTTCTTC,CASSYMRLAGSEQFF
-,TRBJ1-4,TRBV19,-,TGTGCCAGTAGCCTAATGGGCCCCGGAAGGGAAAAACTGTTTTTT,CASSLMGPGREKLFF
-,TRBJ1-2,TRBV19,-,TGTGCCAGTAGTTGGAGGGACTATGGCTACACCTTC,CASSWRDYGYTF
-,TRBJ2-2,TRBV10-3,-,TGTGCCATCAGTAGTGATCCCGGTACCGGGGAGCTGTTTTTT,CAISSDPGTGELFF
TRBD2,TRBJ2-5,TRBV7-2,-,TGTGCCAGCAGCTTATACGGGCGGGGGGGCCGCGAGACCCAGTACTTC,CASSLYGRGGRETQYF
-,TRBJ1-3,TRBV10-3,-,TGTGCCATCAGTGACAGTGAGGACACCATATATTTT,CAISDSEDTIYF
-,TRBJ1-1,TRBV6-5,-,TGTGCCAGCAGCCACTTGTCTGAAGCTTTCTTT,CASSHLSEAFF
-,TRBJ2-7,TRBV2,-,TGTGCCAGCAGTGACGGAGGCTACGAGCAGTACTTC,CASSDGGYEQYF
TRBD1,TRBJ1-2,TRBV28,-,TGTGCCAGCAGTTTATCATCGGGACAGATGCATGGCTACACCTTC,CASSLSSGQMHGYTF
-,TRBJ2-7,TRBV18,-,TGTGCCAGCTCACCACCGTTGTCAGGCGAGCAGTACTTC,CASSPPLSGEQYF
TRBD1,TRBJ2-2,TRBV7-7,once,TGTGCCAGCAGCTTAATGTCGGGGACAGAGAACACCGGGGAGCTGTTTTTT,CASSLMSGTENTGELFF
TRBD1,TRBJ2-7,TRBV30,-,TGTGCCTGGAGGGGACAGGGCGCCTACGAGCAGTACTTC,CAWRGQGAYEQYF
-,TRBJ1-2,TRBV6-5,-,TGTGCCAGCAGTCGCTCATCTCGACAGAACTATGGCTACACCTTC,CASSRSSRQNYGYTF
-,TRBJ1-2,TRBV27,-,TGTGCCAGCAGTTTATCAAGTCGGGGCTATGGCTACACCTTC,CASSLSSRGYGYTF
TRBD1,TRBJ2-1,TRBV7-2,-,TGTGCCAGCAGCCCCGGGACAGGGAGCTCCTACAATGAGCAGTTCTTC,CASSPGTGSSYNEQFF
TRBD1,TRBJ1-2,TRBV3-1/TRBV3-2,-,TGTGCCAGCAGCCAAGAGGGGACAGTCTATGGCTACACCTTC,CASSQEGTVYGYTF
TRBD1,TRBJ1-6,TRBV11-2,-,TGTGCCAGCAGCACAGGGGTCTCACCCCTCCACTTT,CASSTGVSPLHF
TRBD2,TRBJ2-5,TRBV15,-,TGTGCCACCAGCACTAGCGGGAGGTTGGAGACCCAGTACTTC,CATSTSGRLETQYF
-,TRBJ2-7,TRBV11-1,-,TGTGCCAGCAGCTTAGCGGTTCGGGTGTACGAGCAGTACTTC,CASSLAVRVYEQYF
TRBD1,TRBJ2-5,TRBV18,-,TGTGCCAGCTCACCTGGACAGGGTCAAGAGACCCAGTACTTC,CASSPGQGQETQYF
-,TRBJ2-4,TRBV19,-,TGTGCCAGTACGGGGGAGGCCAAAAACATTCAGTACTTC,CASTGEAKNIQYF
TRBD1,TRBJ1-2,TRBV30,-,TGTGCCTGGAAAAAGGGGGCGCGAGGATATGGCTACACCTTC,CAWKKGARGYGYTF
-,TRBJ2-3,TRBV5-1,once,TGCGCCAGCAGCACAGGACGGAGCACAGATACGCAGTATTTT,CASSTGRSTDTQYF
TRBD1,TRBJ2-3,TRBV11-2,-,TGTGCCAGCAGCAGACAGGGTCAGGTCAGCACAGATACGCAGTATTTT,CASSRQGQVSTDTQYF
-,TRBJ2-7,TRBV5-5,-,TGTGCCAGCAGCTTGGGTAACGAGCAGTACTTC,CASSLGNEQYF
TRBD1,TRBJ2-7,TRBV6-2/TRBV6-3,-,TGTGCCAGCAGTTACGTGGGGACAGGTGTTCTGGAGCAGTACTTC,CASSYVGTGVLEQYF
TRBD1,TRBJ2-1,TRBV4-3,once,TGCGCCAGCAGCCAGGGACAGGGCCGAGAGCAGTTCTTC,CASSQGQGREQFF
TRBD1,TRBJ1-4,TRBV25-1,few,TGTGCCAGCAGTGGGATCAGGGGGCAGGGCGAAAAACTGTTTTTT,CASSGIRGQGEKLFF
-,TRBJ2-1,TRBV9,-,TGTGCCAGCAGCGTAGATCGGGGGGCTTACAATGAGCAGTTCTTC,CASSVDRGAYNEQFF
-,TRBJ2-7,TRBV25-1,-,TGTGCCAGCAGTGAATCCCCCCTCCGACGGGGCTCCTACGAGCAGTACTTC,CASSESPLRRGSYEQYF
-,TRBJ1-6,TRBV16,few,TGTGCCAGCAGCCAATCCAAGGGGTCAAATTCACCCCTCCACTTT,CASSQSKGSNSPLHF
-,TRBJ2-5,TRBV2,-,TGTGCCAGCAGTCGCGGACAGTTTGCCAAAGAGACCCAGTACTTC,CASSRGQFAKETQYF
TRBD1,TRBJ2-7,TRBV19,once,TGTGCCAGTAGCCTCTATCTAGGGGGCAGGTTCTACGAGCAGTACTTC,CASSLYLGGRFYEQYF
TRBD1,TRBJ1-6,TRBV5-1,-,TGCGCCAGCAGCTTACAGGGGCGGGATTCACCCCTCCACTTT,CASSLQGRDSPLHF